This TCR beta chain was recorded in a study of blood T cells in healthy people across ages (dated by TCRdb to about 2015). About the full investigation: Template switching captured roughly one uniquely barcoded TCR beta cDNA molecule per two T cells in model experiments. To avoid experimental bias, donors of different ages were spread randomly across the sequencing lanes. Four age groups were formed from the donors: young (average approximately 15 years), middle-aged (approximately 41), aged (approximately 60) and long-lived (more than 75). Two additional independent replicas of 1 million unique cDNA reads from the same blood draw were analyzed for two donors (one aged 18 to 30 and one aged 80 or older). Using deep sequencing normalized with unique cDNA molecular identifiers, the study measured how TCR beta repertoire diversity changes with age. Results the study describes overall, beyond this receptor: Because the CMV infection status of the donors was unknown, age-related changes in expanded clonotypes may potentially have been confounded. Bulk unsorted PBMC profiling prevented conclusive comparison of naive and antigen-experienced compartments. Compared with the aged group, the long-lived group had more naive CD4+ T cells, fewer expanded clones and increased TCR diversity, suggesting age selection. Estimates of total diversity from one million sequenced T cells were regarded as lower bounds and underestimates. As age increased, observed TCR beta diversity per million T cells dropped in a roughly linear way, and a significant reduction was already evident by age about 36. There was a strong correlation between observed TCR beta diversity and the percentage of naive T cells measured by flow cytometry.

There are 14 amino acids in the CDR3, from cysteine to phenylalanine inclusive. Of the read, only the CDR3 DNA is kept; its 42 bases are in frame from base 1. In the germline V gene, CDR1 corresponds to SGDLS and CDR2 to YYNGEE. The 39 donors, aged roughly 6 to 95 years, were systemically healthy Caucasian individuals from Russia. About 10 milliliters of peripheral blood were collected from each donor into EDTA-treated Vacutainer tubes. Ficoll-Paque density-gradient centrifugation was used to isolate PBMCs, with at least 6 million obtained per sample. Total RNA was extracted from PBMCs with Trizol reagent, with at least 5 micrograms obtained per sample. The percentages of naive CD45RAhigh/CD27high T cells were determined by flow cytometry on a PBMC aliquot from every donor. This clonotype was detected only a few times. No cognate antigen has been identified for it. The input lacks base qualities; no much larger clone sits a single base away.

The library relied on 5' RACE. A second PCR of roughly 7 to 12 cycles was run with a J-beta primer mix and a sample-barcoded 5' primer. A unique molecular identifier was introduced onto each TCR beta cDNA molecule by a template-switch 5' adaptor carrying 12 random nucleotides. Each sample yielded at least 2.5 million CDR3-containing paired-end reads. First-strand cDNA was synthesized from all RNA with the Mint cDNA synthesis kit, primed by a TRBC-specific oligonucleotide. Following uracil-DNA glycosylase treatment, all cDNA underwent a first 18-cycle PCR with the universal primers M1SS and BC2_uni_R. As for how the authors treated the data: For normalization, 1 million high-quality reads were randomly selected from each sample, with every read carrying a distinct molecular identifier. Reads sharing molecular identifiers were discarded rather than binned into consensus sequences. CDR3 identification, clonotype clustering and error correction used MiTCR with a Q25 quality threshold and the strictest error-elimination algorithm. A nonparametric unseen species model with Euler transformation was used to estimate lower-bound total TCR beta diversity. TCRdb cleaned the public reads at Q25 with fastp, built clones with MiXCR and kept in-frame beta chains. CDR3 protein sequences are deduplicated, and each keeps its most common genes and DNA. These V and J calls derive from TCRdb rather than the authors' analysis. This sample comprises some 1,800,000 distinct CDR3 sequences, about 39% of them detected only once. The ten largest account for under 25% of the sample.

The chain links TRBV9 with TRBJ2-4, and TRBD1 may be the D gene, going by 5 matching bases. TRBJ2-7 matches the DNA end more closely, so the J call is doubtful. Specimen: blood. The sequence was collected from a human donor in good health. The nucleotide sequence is TGTGCCAGCAGCGTAGAACAGGTTAGCTACGAGCAGTACTTC. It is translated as CASSVEQVSYEQYF.